This TCR beta chain was sequenced in a study of T cell responses to AZD1222 COVID-19 vaccine. Study-level findings and limits: In a largely white British group with more females than males, clonal diversity was possibly underestimated.

On this clone: Its antigen remains unknown.

Method: immunoSEQ multiplex PCR; TCRdb's copy keeps in-frame clones and lacks some. The table includes some 70,000 clones, 80% detected once. Germline assignment: CDR1 SQVTM and CDR2 ANQGSEA. Trimming cost V 4 bases and J 2 bases, with 12 bases left between them. This CDR3 contains 13 residues. This clonotype originated in an adult who received the AZD1222 COVID-19 vaccine. The sample here was peripheral blood, taken 28 days after the second AZD1222 dose. The chain has TRBV29-1 and TRBJ2-7; maybe TRBD2 (6 bases). The CDR3 loop reads CSVVEGVTYEQYF. DNA for the CDR3: TGCAGCGTTGTGGAGGGTGTCACCTACGAGCAGTACTTC.